This entry is about one T cell receptor beta chain. This clonotype was picked up many times. Its antigen remains undetermined. The record has no base qualities; no much larger clone is one base away. Sequencing instrument: Illumina HiSeq 2500. Quantitative 5'-RACE with molecular barcodes was used to prepare TCR beta libraries. Concerning the study's data processing: Disease-linked TCR variants were identified with a new computational method built on a probabilistic model of VDJ rearrangement. TCRdb handled the public reads itself, with Q25 trimming in fastp and clone calling in MiXCR, and kept productive beta chains. Identical CDR3 proteins give one entry, which carries the most common genes and DNA. TCRdb's processing, not the authors' own work, is the source of the V and J calls. Within this sample are 200,000 or so distinct CDR3 sequences, with 13% of them counted one time only. 9.5% to 12% of the sample belongs to the ten largest clones.

This specimen belongs to a study of CD8 T cells in ankylosing spondylitis (dated by TCRdb to the late 2010s). Study-level background: The study profiled T cell receptor beta repertoires in healthy donors and ankylosing spondylitis patients to find disease-linked TCR variants. Peripheral blood was sampled, and synovial fluid was also collected from ankylosing spondylitis patients. The full study cohort was made up of approximately 27 ankylosing spondylitis patients and about a hundred healthy donors. Overall study results and their limits: A CD8+ phenotype was shown by the disease-linked clones, which were found at relatively low frequencies in peripheral blood. Some TCR beta motif variants had previously been reported in synovial fluid and blood of reactive arthritis patients, which suggested common disease-initiation mechanisms. Blood from ankylosing spondylitis patients appeared to be characterized by a TCR beta motif made up of under ten highly homologous amino acid variants. The disease-linked clones were reported as significantly enriched in matched synovial fluid samples from ankylosing spondylitis patients.

The specimen sequenced was blood, either unsorted or a sorted T cell fraction (not recorded which). The receptor was derived from a female donor with ankylosing spondylitis or in good health (not recorded which).

The CDR3 sequence is CASSYSTGIPDTQYF. The nucleotide sequence reads TGTGCCAGCAGTTACTCGACCGGGATCCCAGATACGCAGTATTTT. The rearrangement joined TRBV6-5 to TRBJ2-3; 5 matching bases give a weak D call of TRBD2. From a lookup of the germline V gene, CDR1 and CDR2 are MNHEY and SVGAGI. Including the terminal cysteine and phenylalanine, the CDR3 comprises 15 residues. Just CDR3 DNA is preserved here, 45 bases in frame from base 1. V and J are truncated by 0 bases and 4 bases respectively, leaving an intervening sequence of 11 bases.